These 2 T cell receptor beta chains were all obtained from the same sample, sequenced in a study of CD8 T cells in ankylosing spondylitis. TCRdb analysed the 5' RACE reads with MiXCR anew, one entry per CDR3 protein. The data show roughly 230,000 distinct CDR3 sequences, roughly 10% seen once. The source material was blood, either unsorted or a sorted T cell fraction (not recorded which). The receptors here all came from a male donor with ankylosing spondylitis or in good health (not recorded which).

At least ten counts were recorded for this clonotype. This chain connects TRBV20-1 to TRBJ1-1; TRBD1 aligns across 7 bases. There are 13 residues in the CDR3. V lost 6 bases and J lost 4; bases outside the gene matches: 8. Germline CDR1 reads DFQATT; CDR2 reads SNEGSKA (reference sequence). This chain's CDR3 is CSAGGQAGTEAFF. CDR3 DNA sequence: TGCAGTGCGGGCGGACAGGCGGGCACTGAAGCTTTCTTT.

This clonotype was counted ten times or more. J is TRBJ2-7 and V is TRBV25-1; no reliable D call. The ends were cut back, 5 bases at V and 2 bases at J, with 7 bases in the middle. CDR3 size: 12 residues. Germline lookup yields CDR1 MGHDK and CDR2 SYGVNS. As DNA, the CDR3 is TGTGCCAGCAGTTCAAGGGCCTACGAGCAGTACTTC. Protein sequence: CASSSRAYEQYF.